Below are 14 T cell receptor beta chains sequenced from a single sample in a study of T cells in Graves' hyperthyroidism and ophthalmopathy. Amplified regions were TCR beta CDR3 sequences from RNA transcripts. Using the HTBI primer set, a first-round RT-PCR was run on the TCR CDR3. TCRdb used MiXCR to reprocess the multiplex PCR reads, holding one entry per CDR3 protein. The table has around 600,000 distinct CDR3 sequences, around 16% seen once. Sequencing input: blood. These receptors originate from a woman in her 30s with Graves' hyperthyroidism.

This sequence joins TRBV28 and TRBJ2-1, with 8 bases matching TRBD1. Trimming removed 1 base from V and 4 bases from J; junction bases left unmatched: 12. This CDR3 region has 18 residues. Germline loops: CDR1 MDHEN, CDR2 SYDVKM. The CDR3: CASSLFGFRGRGYNEQFF. The CDR3 DNA reads as TGTGCCAGCAGTTTATTCGGCTTCAGGGGGCGCGGGTACAATGAGCAGTTCTTC. The full variable domain, with the rest looked up from reference TRBV28 and TRBJ2-1, is DVKVTQSSRYLVKRTGEKVFLECVQDMDHENMFWYRQDPGLGLRLIYFSYDVKMKEKGDIPEGYSVSREKKERFSLILESASTNQTSMYLCASSLFGFRGRGYNEQFFGPGTRLTVL.

The chain has TRBV19 and TRBJ1-2, with a possible D match to TRBD1 (5 bases). V gave up 7 bases and J gave up 4 bases, with 16 bases separating them. This CDR3 spans 14 amino acids. CDR1 is LNHDA, CDR2 SQIVND, per germline (reference sequence). In nucleotides, the CDR3 is TGTGCCAGTATTCGTTCGAGCGGGACCTATGGCTACACCTTC. Translation: CASIRSSGTYGYTF.

This clonotype was found many times. The chain employs TRBV7-2 and TRBJ2-1; 9 positions match TRBD2. CDR3 length: 16 amino acids. Germline V gene data show CDR1 as SGHTA and CDR2 as FQGNSA. The V segment lost 1 base and the J segment 4 bases; nucleotides outside the gene matches: 5. In DNA form, the CDR3 reads TGTGCCAGCAGCTTAGAGGCTAGCGGGATATACAATGAGCAGTTCTTC. Translated: CASSLEASGIYNEQFF.

This clonotype was seen a handful of times. This chain joins TRBV12-3 or TRBV12-4 and TRBJ1-2; D gene ambiguous. The V end was cut by 3 bases, the J end by 4 bases, with 15 bases between. This CDR3 has 15 amino acids. The CDR3: CASSLAVVSLYGYTF. The CDR3 coding sequence is TGTGCCAGCAGTTTGGCTGTTGTCTCCCTCTATGGCTACACCTTC.

This clonotype has at least ten counts. The chain uses TRBV20-1 and TRBJ2-1; D is perhaps TRBD2 (5 bases). Germline CDR1 reads DFQATT; CDR2 reads SNEGSKA (reference sequence). CDR3 length: 12 residues. V lost 1 base and J lost 4, with 5 bases in between. CDR3 DNA sequence: TGCAGTGCTAGAGGCGGGTACAATGAGCAGTTCTTC. Translation: CSARGGYNEQFF.

The rearrangement joins TRBV20-1 to TRBJ2-7; TRBD1 matches at 8 bases. The CDR3 covers 12 residues. V lost 4 bases, J lost 7 bases, and 6 bases stayed unmatched. Per germline, CDR1 DFQATT and CDR2 SNEGSKA (reference sequence). The CDR3 region has the DNA TGCAGTGCTAACGGACAGGGTAGGGAGCAGTACTTC. Translation: CSANGQGREQYF.

This clonotype was seen ten or more times. This sequence joins TRBV12-5 and TRBJ2-1; D ambiguous. Germline assignment: CDR1 LGHNT and CDR2 FRNRAP. CDR3 length equals 12 residues. V was trimmed by 1 base and J by 10 bases, leaving 8 bases between them. CDR3 sequence (DNA): TGTGCTAGTGGTTTGGACCCGGGCGAGCAGTTCTTC. It is translated as CASGLDPGEQFF.

There are many counts of this clonotype. This chain uses TRBV18 with TRBJ1-6; D possibly corresponds to TRBD1 (5 bases). Trimming pared 0 bases from V and 7 bases from J, leaving 10 bases between. Germline V gene sequence: CDR1 KGHSH, CDR2 LQKENI. The CDR3 contains 15 residues. In nucleotides, the CDR3 is TGTGCCAGCTCACCACCGCAGGGAGTAAATTCACCCCTCCACTTT. Translating gives CASSPPQGVNSPLHF. Full variable domain (outside the CDR3, taken from reference TRBV18 and TRBJ1-6): NAGVMQNPRHLVRRRGQEARLRCSPMKGHSHVYWYRQLPEEGLKFMVYLQKENIIDESGMPKERFSAEFPKEGPSILRIQQVVRGDSAAYFCASSPPQGVNSPLHFGNGTRLTVT.

The rearrangement uses TRBV20-1 and TRBJ2-3; D unclear. The CDR3 sequence is 11 residues long. CDR1 and CDR2 from the germline V gene are DFQATT and SNEGSKA (reference sequence). Trimming stripped 5 bases from V and 6 bases from J, with 9 bases between. The CDR3 DNA follows: TGCAGTGCTGGAACCCAGGATACGCAGTATTTT. Its translation: CSAGTQDTQYF.

The sample holds many counts of this clonotype. V usage is TRBV5-1 and J usage is TRBJ2-7, with 7 bases aligning to TRBD2. The CDR3 contains 13 residues. The V gene end was trimmed by 2 bases and the J gene end by 5 bases; junction bases not matched to a gene: 4. The germline V gene encodes CDR1 SGHRS and CDR2 YFSETQ. CDR3 in amino acids: CASSLPSGDEQYF. The CDR3 DNA is TGCGCCAGCAGCTTACCCAGCGGGGACGAGCAGTACTTC.

At least ten counts were recorded for this clonotype. CDR3 residues: CASSLSGSRYNEQFF. CDR3 bases: TGTGCCAGCAGTTTATCCGGGAGTAGGTACAATGAGCAGTTCTTC. The chain carries TRBV27 and TRBJ2-1, with D perhaps TRBD2 (6 bases). The V and J ends lost 0 bases and 4 bases respectively, with 10 bases between them. The CDR3 is made up of 15 amino acids. Germline CDR1 and CDR2: MNHEY and SMNVEV (reference sequence).

This clonotype was counted a few times. In DNA, the CDR3 is TGTGCCAGCAGTTACGGATCCGAGTACGAGCAGTACTTC. This encodes CASSYGSEYEQYF. The rearrangement uses TRBV6-5 and TRBJ2-7, with no clear D. Trimming took 2 bases from V and 4 from J, leaving 9 bases between them. The CDR3 loop spans 13 amino acids. Per the germline V gene, CDR1 is MNHEY and CDR2 is SVGAGI.

This clonotype was seen ten or more times. V usage is TRBV18 and J usage is TRBJ2-1; D might be TRBD2 (5 bases). V lost 0 bases, J lost 13 bases, and 13 bases lay in between. The CDR3 is 13 amino acids. Germline CDR1 KGHSH, CDR2 LQKENI. Here the CDR3 reads CASSPPGSEHQFF. The DNA of the CDR3 is TGTGCCAGCTCACCACCGGGTAGCGAGCACCAGTTCTTC.

The V gene is TRBV28, the J gene TRBJ2-2, with TRBD1 matching over 7 bases. Trimming cost V 5 bases and J 2 bases; bases outside gene matches: 5. Germline V gene sequence: CDR1 MDHEN, CDR2 SYDVKM. This CDR3 has 15 residues. DNA for the CDR3: TGTGCCAGCAGTCATTGGACAGGCAACACCGGGGAGCTGTTTTTT. Protein product: CASSHWTGNTGELFF. Full variable domain (outside the CDR3, taken from reference TRBV28 and TRBJ2-2): DVKVTQSSRYLVKRTGEKVFLECVQDMDHENMFWYRQDPGLGLRLIYFSYDVKMKEKGDIPEGYSVSREKKERFSLILESASTNQTSMYLCASSHWTGNTGELFFGEGSRLTVL.